This note documents a single T cell receptor (beta chain) sequence. The repertoire was sequenced with immunoSEQ multiplex PCR; TCRdb's copy has only in-frame clones and lacks some. The sample includes roughly 150,000 clones, approximately 72% of them seen just once. This sample was included in a study of PD-1 blockade in classical Hodgkin lymphoma. Germline V CDR1 and CDR2: MRHNA, SNTAGT. V lost 3 bases, J lost 5 bases, and 13 bases lay in between. The length of the CDR3 is 15 residues. Every single patient, without exception, relapsed after autologous stem cell transplantation, and brentuximab vedotin exposure varied.

This specimen was peripheral blood mononuclear cells (PBMCs), taken before the second cycle of nivolumab. This receptor was identified in a human donor with classical Hodgkin lymphoma. V gene TRBV6-4 combines with J gene TRBJ1-4; possibly TRBD1 for D (5 bases). The CDR3 spells CASSDTGLANEKLFF. The CDR3, as DNA: TGTGCCAGCAGTGATACGGGACTGGCAAATGAAAAACTGTTTTTT.